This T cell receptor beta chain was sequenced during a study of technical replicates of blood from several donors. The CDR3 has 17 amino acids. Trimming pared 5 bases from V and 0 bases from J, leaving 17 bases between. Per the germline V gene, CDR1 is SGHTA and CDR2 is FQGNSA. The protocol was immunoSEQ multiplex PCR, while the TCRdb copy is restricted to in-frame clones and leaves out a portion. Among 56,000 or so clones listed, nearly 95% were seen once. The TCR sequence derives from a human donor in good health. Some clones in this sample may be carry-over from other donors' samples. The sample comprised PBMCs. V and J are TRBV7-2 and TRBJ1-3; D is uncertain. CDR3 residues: CASSPFSGSPSGNTIYF. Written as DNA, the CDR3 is TGTGCCAGCAGCCCATTTTCCGGGAGCCCCTCTGGAAACACCATATATTTT.